This is a list of T cell receptor beta chains from one sample in a study of cytotoxic CD8 clonotypes in ibrutinib-treated CLL. TCRdb's table, derived via immunoSEQ multiplex PCR, lists solely in-frame clones and lacks some. The sample holds some 17,000 clones; about two thirds are singletons and the top ten take roughly 25%. The source was PBMCs, collected after 12 months of ibrutinib treatment. The receptor set was obtained from a human donor with chronic lymphocytic leukemia. Both conserved end residues are part of each CDR3. The D gene is left open where the match is weak. Not all rows give a size; the values are once, few, many and, for expanded clones, a class.

.,TRBJ2-3,TRBV5-1,13,.,TGCGCCAGCAGCTTTTTGGGGGCAGATACGCAGTATTTT,CASSFLGADTQYF
.,TRBJ1-1,TRBV5-6,14,.,TGTGCCAGCAGCCTGGGCCGACGGGGTACTGAAGCTTTCTTT,CASSLGRRGTEAFF
TRBD1,TRBJ2-5,TRBV5-1,15,.,TGCGCCAGCAGCCCCGGACAGGGAGGAAGGGAGACCCAGTACTTC,CASSPGQGGRETQYF
.,TRBJ2-5,TRBV7-9,15,.,TGTGCCAGCAGCTTAGGGGGCTCAACCCAAGAGACCCAGTACTTC,CASSLGGSTQETQYF
TRBD2,TRBJ2-2,TRBV19,15,.,TGTGCCAGTAATCGACTAGCGGGAGTGGTCGGGGAGCTGTTTTTT,CASNRLAGVVGELFF
.,TRBJ2-7,TRBV30,12,.,TGTGCCTGGAGGGCAGGGGAGAGAGAGCAGTACTTC,CAWRAGEREQYF
.,TRBJ1-3,TRBV27,16,few,TGTGCCAGCAGTTTCAGGGCTGACGACTCTGGAAACACCATATATTTT,CASSFRADDSGNTIYF
.,TRBJ2-7,TRBV6-4,13,.,TGTGCCAGCAGCCAGGAGAGCTCCTACGAGCAGTACTTC,CASSQESSYEQYF
TRBD1,TRBJ1-4,TRBV30,12,.,TGTGCCTGGGGACAGGCTAATGAAAAACTGTTTTTT,CAWGQANEKLFF
TRBD1,TRBJ1-2,TRBV27,13,.,TGTGCCAGCAGTTTAAGGGGGCACTATGGCTACACCTTC,CASSLRGHYGYTF
TRBD2,TRBJ2-1,TRBV7-9,14,few,TGTGCCAGCAGCTACGATACGGGAGGCGATGAGCAGTTCTTC,CASSYDTGGDEQFF
.,TRBJ2-7,TRBV21-1,16,.,TGTGCCAGCAGCAATATAAGGGCCGGCCGGAGGGGCGAGCAGTACTTC,CASSNIRAGRRGEQYF
TRBD2,TRBJ2-5,TRBV30,16,.,TGTGCCTGGAGTTCCGGGACTAGCGGGATTGGGGAGACCCAGTACTTC,CAWSSGTSGIGETQYF
TRBD1,TRBJ2-3,TRBV27,15,few,TGTGCCAGCCTGCCGGGACAGGGAGGCACAGATACGCAGTATTTT,CASLPGQGGTDTQYF
.,TRBJ2-5,TRBV7-9,14,.,TGTGCCAGCAGCGCGGACAGAATTGAGGAGACCCAGTACTTC,CASSADRIEETQYF
TRBD1,TRBJ1-5,TRBV6-6,13,.,TGTGCCATCGGACAGGGAGACAATCAGCCCCAGCATTTT,CAIGQGDNQPQHF
.,TRBJ1-3,TRBV30,13,few,TGTGCCTCCACCAAAAGCTCTGGAAACACCATATATTTT,CASTKSSGNTIYF
.,TRBJ1-2,TRBV4-1,16,few,TGCGCCAGCAGCCAAGATCTCAACAGGGTGGTTAAGGGCTACACCTTC,CASSQDLNRVVKGYTF
TRBD2,TRBJ2-3,TRBV30,20,once,TGTGCCTGGAGCAGCACCTCTCTCGACTGGCGGGAGAGAACCACAGATACGCAGTATTTT,CAWSSTSLDWRERTTDTQYF
.,TRBJ2-3,TRBV19,13,.,TGTGCCAGTAAAATTCCCGGGGCAGATACGCAGTATTTT,CASKIPGADTQYF
.,TRBJ1-2,TRBV6-1,14,.,TGTGCCAGCAAGGTTGGGCCGGGTGGTTATGGCTACACCTTC,CASKVGPGGYGYTF
.,TRBJ2-5,TRBV19,15,.,TGTGCCAGTAGTTTCTACAACGACAGACAAGAGACCCAGTACTTC,CASSFYNDRQETQYF
.,TRBJ1-5,TRBV28,15,once,TGTGCCAGCAGTTTATATGCCTCCCCCAATCAGCCCCAGCATTTT,CASSLYASPNQPQHF
.,TRBJ1-5,TRBV19,14,.,TGTGCCAGCCGTCGCGAAGGGGTCGATCAGCCCCAGCATTTT,CASRREGVDQPQHF
.,TRBJ1-1,TRBV27,17,.,TGTGCCAGCAGCATATCACCTTTCCCAGGGGTAGTCACTGAAGCTTTCTTT,CASSISPFPGVVTEAFF
TRBD1,TRBJ2-3,TRBV30,15,few,TGTGCCTGGAGTGGACTGGGACAGGGCACAGATACGCAGTATTTT,CAWSGLGQGTDTQYF
TRBD2,TRBJ2-3,TRBV5-1,16,.,TGCGCCAGCAGCCGCGGGGGACTAGCGGGCGGTGATACGCAGTATTTT,CASSRGGLAGGDTQYF
.,TRBJ2-7,TRBV19,14,.,TGTGCCAGTAGTATTGGAGGTACAGTCTACGAGCAGTACTTC,CASSIGGTVYEQYF
.,TRBJ2-1,TRBV7-9,14,.,TGTGCCAGCAGCTTAGGGCAGATCTACAATGAGCAGTTCTTC,CASSLGQIYNEQFF
TRBD1,TRBJ1-2,TRBV29-1,13,.,TGCAGCGCACGGACAGGGGGCGACTATGGCTACACCTTC,CSARTGGDYGYTF
.,TRBJ1-5,TRBV6-6,14,.,TGTGCCAGCAGTTACTCTGGGAGCAATCAGCCCCAGCATTTT,CASSYSGSNQPQHF
.,TRBJ1-4,TRBV7-2,15,.,TGTGCCAGCAGCTTAGGTGGGCAGTATAATGAAAAACTGTTTTTT,CASSLGGQYNEKLFF
.,TRBJ2-7,TRBV11-2,17,.,TGTGCCAGCAGCCACAATCGAGAAAGCTTTGGTTCCTACGAGCAGTACTTC,CASSHNRESFGSYEQYF
TRBD2,TRBJ2-7,TRBV4-2,16,few,TGTGCCAGCAGCCAATCCATCCTAGCGGGAGACTACGAGCAGTACTTC,CASSQSILAGDYEQYF
TRBD1,TRBJ1-1,TRBV28,15,.,TGTGCCAGCAGTACCACAGGGGGGGTTTACACTGAAGCTTTCTTT,CASSTTGGVYTEAFF
.,TRBJ1-1,TRBV23-1,14,few,TGCGCCAGCAGTCCGGGGGGGATGAACACTGAAGCTTTCTTT,CASSPGGMNTEAFF
TRBD2,TRBJ2-1,TRBV28,16,.,TGTGCCAGCACCCCGAGGGAGGGGAGAAACAACAATGAGCAGTTCTTC,CASTPREGRNNNEQFF
.,TRBJ1-1,TRBV6-5,14,.,TGTGCCAGTTGGGGACGGAACATGAACACTGAAGCTTTCTTT,CASWGRNMNTEAFF
TRBD1,TRBJ2-5,TRBV5-1,15,.,TGCGCCAGCAGCCTCCGGGGACAGGGGCAAGAGACCCAGTACTTC,CASSLRGQGQETQYF
.,TRBJ2-3,TRBV27,16,.,TGTGCCAGCAGTTTATCCTCGGGATATGTCACAGATACGCAGTATTTT,CASSLSSGYVTDTQYF
.,TRBJ1-4,TRBV5-6,15,.,TGTGCCAGCAGCTTGCAAGGCGTCCTTAATGAAAAACTGTTTTTT,CASSLQGVLNEKLFF
TRBD1,TRBJ2-5,TRBV7-3,12,.,TGTGCCAGCAGCGACAGGGGAGGGACCCAGTACTTC,CASSDRGGTQYF
.,TRBJ1-5,TRBV27,14,few,TGTGCCAGCAGTTTATCGATGCAGGGTCAGCCCCAGCATTTT,CASSLSMQGQPQHF
TRBD2,TRBJ2-2,TRBV7-9,16,.,TGTGCCAGCAGCTTAAGTGGACTAGCCTCGGCCGGGGAGCTGTTTTTT,CASSLSGLASAGELFF
.,TRBJ2-7,TRBV13,13,.,TGTGCCATCACCGTCAGGGGTTCGGGCGAGCAGTACTTC,CAITVRGSGEQYF
.,TRBJ2-2,TRBV11-2,15,few,TGTGCCAGCAGCTTCGACTTTCCGAACACCGGGGAGCTGTTTTTT,CASSFDFPNTGELFF
TRBD2,TRBJ2-7,TRBV6-1,15,few,TGTGCCAGCAGCGGCGGGGGGGGCCTCTCCTACGAGCAGTACTTC,CASSGGGGLSYEQYF
TRBD2,TRBJ2-5,TRBV7-3,14,.,TGTGCCAGCAGCTTAAATGGGGGGGAAGAGACCCAGTACTTC,CASSLNGGEETQYF
TRBD1,TRBJ2-1,TRBV28,15,medium-sized,TGTGCCAGCAGTTTCGGACAGGGATTTTACAATGAGCAGTTCTTC,CASSFGQGFYNEQFF
.,TRBJ2-7,TRBV7-7,16,.,TGTGCTAGCAGCTTTTCTTCTAGGGGTTCCCGCCGCGAGCAGTACTTC,CASSFSSRGSRREQYF
TRBD2,TRBJ2-1,TRBV28,15,.,TGTGCCAGCAGTTTAATAGCGGGAGGGGTCAATGAGCAGTTCTTC,CASSLIAGGVNEQFF
TRBD1,TRBJ1-1,TRBV18,15,.,TGTGCCAGCTCAGCGGGACAGGGGAGGGACACTGAAGCTTTCTTT,CASSAGQGRDTEAFF
TRBD2,TRBJ2-1,TRBV4-1,18,.,TGCGCCAGCAGCCAAGTCGTCGCTAGCGGGAGGCGGGGGAATGAGCAGTTCTTC,CASSQVVASGRRGNEQFF
TRBD2,TRBJ2-3,TRBV5-1,14,.,TGCGCCAGCAGCTCCGGACTAGAGCAAGGTACGCAGTATTTT,CASSSGLEQGTQYF
.,TRBJ2-3,TRBV14,15,.,TGTGCCAGCAGCCAAGTGAGGGGGTGGACAGATACGCAGTATTTT,CASSQVRGWTDTQYF
.,TRBJ2-2,TRBV4-2,16,.,TGTGCCAGCAGCCAAGAAGCTAGCTTAAAAACCGGGGAGCTGTTTTTT,CASSQEASLKTGELFF
TRBD1,TRBJ1-5,TRBV6-6,15,.,TGTGCCAGCAGCCGTGGACAGGGGGCTTATCAGCCCCAGCATTTT,CASSRGQGAYQPQHF
.,TRBJ2-3,TRBV5-4,14,.,TGTGCCAGCAGCTTGGTGCGGGGAACAGATACGCAGTATTTT,CASSLVRGTDTQYF
TRBD2,TRBJ2-7,TRBV5-1,20,.,TGCGCCAGCAGTTCGCCTTTTCCCTCCACTCTAGCGGGAGATTCCTACGAGCAGTACTTC,CASSSPFPSTLAGDSYEQYF